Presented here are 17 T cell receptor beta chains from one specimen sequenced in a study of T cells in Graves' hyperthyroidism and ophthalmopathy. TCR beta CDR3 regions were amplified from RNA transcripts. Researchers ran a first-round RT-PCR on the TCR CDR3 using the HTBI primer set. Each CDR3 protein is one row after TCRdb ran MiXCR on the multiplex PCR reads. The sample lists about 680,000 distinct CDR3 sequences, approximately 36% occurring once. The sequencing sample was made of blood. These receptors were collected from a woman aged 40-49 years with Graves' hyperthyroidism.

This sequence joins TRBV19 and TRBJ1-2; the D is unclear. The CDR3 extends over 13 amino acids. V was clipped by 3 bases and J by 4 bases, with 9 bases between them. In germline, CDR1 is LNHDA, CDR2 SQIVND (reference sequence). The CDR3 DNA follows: TGTGCCAGTAGTATGTCCCCTTCCTATGGCTACACCTTC. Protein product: CASSMSPSYGYTF.

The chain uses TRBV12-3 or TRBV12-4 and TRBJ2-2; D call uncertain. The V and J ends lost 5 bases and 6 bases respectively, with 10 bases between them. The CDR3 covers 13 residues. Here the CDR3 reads CASSTTPPGELFF. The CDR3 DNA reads TGTGCCAGCAGTACAACTCCCCCCGGGGAGCTGTTTTTT.

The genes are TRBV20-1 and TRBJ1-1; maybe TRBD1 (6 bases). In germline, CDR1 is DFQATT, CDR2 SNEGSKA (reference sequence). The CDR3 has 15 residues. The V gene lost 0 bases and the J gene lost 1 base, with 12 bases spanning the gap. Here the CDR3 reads CSARDLGTSNTEAFF. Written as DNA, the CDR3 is TGCAGTGCTAGAGATCTCGGGACATCGAACACTGAAGCTTTCTTT.

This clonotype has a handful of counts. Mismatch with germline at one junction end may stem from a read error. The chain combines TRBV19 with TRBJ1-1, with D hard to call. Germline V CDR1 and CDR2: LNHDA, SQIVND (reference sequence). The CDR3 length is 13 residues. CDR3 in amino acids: CASSLVVNTGAFF. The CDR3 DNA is TGTGCCAGTAGTCTAGTGGTGAACACTGGAGCTTTCTTT.

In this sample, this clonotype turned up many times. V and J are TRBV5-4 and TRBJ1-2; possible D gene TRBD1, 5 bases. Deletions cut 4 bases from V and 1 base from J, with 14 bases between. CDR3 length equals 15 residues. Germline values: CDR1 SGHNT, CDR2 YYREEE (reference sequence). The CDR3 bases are TGTGCCAGCAGCGTACAAAGCGGGGGTAACTATGGCTACACCTTC. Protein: CASSVQSGGNYGYTF.

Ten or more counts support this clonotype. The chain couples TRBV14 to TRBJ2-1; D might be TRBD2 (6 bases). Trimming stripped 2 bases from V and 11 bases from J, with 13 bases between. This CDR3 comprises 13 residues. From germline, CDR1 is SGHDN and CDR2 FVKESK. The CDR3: CASSQRERAKQFF. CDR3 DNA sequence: TGTGCCAGCAGCCAACGGGAGCGGGCCAAGCAGTTCTTC.

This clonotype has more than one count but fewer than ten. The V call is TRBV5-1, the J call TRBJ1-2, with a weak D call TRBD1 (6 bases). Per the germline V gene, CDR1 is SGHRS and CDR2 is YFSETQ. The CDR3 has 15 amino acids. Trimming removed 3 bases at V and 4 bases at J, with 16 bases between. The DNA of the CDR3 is TGCGCCAGCAGCTGGAATCGACAGGCTACCTATGGCTACACCTTC. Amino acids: CASSWNRQATYGYTF. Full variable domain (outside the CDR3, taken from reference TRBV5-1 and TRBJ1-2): KAGVTQTPRYLIKTRGQQVTLSCSPISGHRSVSWYQQTPGQGLQFLFEYFSETQRNKGNFPGRFSGRQFSNSRSEMNVSTLELGDSALYLCASSWNRQATYGYTFGSGTRLTVV.

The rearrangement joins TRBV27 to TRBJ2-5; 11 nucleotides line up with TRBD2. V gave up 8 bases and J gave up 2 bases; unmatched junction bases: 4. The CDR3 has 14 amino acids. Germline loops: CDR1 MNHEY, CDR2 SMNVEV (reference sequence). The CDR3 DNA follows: TGTGCCAGCTGGGGACTAGCGGCGCAAGAGACCCAGTACTTC. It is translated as CASWGLAAQETQYF.

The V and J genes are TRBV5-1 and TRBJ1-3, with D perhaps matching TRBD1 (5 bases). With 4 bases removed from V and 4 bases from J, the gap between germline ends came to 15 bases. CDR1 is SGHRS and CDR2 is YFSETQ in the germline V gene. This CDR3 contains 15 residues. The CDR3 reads CASSPGRGGGNTIYF. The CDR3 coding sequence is TGCGCCAGCAGCCCCGGGAGGGGCGGCGGAAACACCATATATTTT.

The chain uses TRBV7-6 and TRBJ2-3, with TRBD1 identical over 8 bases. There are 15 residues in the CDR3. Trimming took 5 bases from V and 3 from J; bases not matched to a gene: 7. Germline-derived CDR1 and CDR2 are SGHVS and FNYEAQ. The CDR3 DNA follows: TGTGCCAGCAGCCCAGCGGACAGGGCAACAGATACGCAGTATTTT. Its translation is CASSPADRATDTQYF. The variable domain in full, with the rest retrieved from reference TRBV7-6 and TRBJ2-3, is GAGVSQSPRYKVTKRGQDVALRCDPISGHVSLYWYRQALGQGPEFLTYFNYEAQQDKSGLPNDRFSAERPEGSISTLTIQRTEQRDSAMYRCASSPADRATDTQYFGPGTRLTVL.

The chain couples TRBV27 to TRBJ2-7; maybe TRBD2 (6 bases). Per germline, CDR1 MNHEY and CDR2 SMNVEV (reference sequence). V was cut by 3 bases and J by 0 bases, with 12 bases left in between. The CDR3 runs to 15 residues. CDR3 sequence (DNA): TGTGCCAGCAGTTTCCGCGGGACCCTCTCCTACGAGCAGTACTTC. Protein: CASSFRGTLSYEQYF.

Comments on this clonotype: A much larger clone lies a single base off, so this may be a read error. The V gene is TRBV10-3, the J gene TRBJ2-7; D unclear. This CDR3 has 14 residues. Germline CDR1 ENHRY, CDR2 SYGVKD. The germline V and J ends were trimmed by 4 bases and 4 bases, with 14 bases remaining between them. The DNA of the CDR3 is TGTGCCATCAGTGCTCGTGATTCAAGATACGAGCAGTACTTC. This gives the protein CAISARDSRYEQYF.

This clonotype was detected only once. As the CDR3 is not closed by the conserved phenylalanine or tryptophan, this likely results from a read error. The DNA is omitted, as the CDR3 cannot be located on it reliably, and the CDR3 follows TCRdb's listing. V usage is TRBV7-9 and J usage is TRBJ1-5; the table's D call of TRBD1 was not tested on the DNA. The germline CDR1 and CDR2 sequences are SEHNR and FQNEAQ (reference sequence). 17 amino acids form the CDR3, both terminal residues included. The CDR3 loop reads CASSPNRGDGSNQPRPR.

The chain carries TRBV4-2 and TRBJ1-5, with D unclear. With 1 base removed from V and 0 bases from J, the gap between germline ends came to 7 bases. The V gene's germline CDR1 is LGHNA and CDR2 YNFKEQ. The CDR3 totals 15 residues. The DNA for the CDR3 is TGTGCCAGCAGCCAAGTGGGAAGTAGCAATCAGCCCCAGCATTTT. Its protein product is CASSQVGSSNQPQHF.

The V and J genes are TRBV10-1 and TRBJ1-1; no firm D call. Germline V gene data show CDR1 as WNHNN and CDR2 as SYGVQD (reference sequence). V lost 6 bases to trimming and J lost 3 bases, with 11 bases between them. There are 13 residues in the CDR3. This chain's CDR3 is CASRAREYTEAFF. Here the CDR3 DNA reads TGCGCCAGCAGGGCCCGGGAGTACACTGAAGCTTTCTTT.

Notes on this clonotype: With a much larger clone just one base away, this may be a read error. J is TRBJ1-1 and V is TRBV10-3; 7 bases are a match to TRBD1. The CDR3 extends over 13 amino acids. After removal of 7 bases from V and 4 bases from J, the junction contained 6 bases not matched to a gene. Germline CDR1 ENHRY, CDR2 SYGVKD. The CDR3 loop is CAITRGESTEAFF. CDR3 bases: TGTGCCATCACCAGGGGGGAGAGCACTGAAGCTTTCTTT.

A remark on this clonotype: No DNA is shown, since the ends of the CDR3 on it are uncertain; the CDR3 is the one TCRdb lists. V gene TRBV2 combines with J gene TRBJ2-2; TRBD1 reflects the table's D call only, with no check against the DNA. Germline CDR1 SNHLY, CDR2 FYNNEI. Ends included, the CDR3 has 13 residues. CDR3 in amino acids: CASRGTGTGSCFF.